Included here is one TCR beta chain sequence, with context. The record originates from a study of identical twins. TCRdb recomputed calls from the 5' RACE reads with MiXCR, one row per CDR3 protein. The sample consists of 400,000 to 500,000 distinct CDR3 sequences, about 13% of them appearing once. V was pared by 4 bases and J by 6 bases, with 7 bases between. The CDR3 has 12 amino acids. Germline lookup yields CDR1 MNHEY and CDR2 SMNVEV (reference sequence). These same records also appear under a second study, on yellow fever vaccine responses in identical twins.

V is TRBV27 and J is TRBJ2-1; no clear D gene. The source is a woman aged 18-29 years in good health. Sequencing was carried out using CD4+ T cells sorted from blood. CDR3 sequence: CASSSLFNEQFF. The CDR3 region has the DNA TGTGCCAGCAGTTCATTATTCAATGAGCAGTTCTTC.